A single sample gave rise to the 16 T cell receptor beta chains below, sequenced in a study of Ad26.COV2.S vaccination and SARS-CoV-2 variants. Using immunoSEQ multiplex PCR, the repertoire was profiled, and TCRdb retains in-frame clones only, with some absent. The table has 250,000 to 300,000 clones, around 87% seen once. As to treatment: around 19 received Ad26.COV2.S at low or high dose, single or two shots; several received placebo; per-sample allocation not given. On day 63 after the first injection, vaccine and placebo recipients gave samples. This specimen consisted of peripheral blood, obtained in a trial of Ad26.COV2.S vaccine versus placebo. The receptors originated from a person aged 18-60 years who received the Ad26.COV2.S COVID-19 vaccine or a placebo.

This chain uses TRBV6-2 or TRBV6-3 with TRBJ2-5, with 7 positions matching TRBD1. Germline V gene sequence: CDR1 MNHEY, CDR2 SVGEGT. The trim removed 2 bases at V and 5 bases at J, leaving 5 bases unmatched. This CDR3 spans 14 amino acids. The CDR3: CASSYVTGVETQYF. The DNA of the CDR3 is TGTGCCAGCAGTTACGTCACAGGGGTGGAGACCCAGTACTTC.

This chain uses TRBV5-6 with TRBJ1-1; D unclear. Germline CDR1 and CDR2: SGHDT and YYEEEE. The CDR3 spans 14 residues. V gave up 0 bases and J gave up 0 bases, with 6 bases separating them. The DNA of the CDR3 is TGTGCCAGCAGCTTGGGAGTCATGAACACTGAAGCTTTCTTT. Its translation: CASSLGVMNTEAFF.

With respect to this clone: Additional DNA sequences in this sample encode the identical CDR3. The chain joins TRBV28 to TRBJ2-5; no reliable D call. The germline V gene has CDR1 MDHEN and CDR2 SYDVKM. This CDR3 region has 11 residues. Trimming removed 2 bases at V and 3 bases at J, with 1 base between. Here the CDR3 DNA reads TGTGCCAGCAGTTTAGAAGAGACCCAGTACTTC. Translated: CASSLEETQYF.

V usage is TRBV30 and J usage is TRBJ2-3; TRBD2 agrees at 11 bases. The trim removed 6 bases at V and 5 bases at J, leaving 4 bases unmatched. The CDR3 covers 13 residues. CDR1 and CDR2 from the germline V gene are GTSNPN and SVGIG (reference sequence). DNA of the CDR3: TGTGCCTGCCCCCTAGCGGGGGGAGATACGCAGTATTTT. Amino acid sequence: CACPLAGGDTQYF.

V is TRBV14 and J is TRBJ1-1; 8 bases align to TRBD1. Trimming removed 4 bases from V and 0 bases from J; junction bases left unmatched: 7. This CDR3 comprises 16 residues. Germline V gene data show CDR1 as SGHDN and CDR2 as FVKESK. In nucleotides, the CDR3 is TGTGCCAGCAGCCTAAATTTGGGACAGGTGAACACTGAAGCTTTCTTT. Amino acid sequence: CASSLNLGQVNTEAFF. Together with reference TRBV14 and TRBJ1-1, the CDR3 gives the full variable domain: EAGVTQFPSHSVIEKGQTVTLRCDPISGHDNLYWYRRVMGKEIKFLLHFVKESKQDESGMPNNRFLAERTGGTYSTLKVQPAELEDSGVYFCASSLNLGQVNTEAFFGQGTRLTVV.

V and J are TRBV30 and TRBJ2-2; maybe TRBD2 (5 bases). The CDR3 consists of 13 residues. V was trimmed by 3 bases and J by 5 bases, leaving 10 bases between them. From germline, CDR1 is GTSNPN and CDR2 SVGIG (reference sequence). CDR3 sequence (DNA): TGTGCCTGGAGCCCGGGATTTACCGGGGAGCTGTTTTTT. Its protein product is CAWSPGFTGELFF.

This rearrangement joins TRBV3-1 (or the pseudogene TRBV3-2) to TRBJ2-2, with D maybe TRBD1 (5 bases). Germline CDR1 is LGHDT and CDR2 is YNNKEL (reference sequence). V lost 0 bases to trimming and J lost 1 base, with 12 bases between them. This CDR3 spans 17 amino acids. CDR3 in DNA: TGTGCCAGCAGCCAAGATCTTTACAGGATGAACACCGGGGAGCTGTTTTTT. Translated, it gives CASSQDLYRMNTGELFF.

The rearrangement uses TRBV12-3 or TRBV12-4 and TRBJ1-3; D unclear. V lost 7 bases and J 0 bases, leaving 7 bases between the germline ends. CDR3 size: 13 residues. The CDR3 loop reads CASKTYSGNTIYF. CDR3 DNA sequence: TGTGCCAGCAAGACCTACTCTGGAAACACCATATATTTT.

The CDR3 sequence: CAISDSQTYSNQPQHF. As DNA, the CDR3 is TGTGCCATCAGTGATAGTCAGACTTATAGCAATCAGCCCCAGCATTTT. The J gene is TRBJ1-5, the V gene TRBV10-3; D is uncertain. Trimming shortened V by 3 bases and J by 0 bases, and 12 bases separated the two germline ends. Looked up from germline, CDR1 is ENHRY and CDR2 is SYGVKD. The CDR3 sequence is 16 residues long.

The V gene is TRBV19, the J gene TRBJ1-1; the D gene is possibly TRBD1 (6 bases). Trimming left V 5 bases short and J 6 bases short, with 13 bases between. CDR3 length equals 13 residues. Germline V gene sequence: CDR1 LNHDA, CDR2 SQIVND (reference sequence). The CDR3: CASSVEGGAEAFF. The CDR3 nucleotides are TGTGCCAGTAGTGTTGAAGGGGGAGCTGAAGCTTTCTTT.

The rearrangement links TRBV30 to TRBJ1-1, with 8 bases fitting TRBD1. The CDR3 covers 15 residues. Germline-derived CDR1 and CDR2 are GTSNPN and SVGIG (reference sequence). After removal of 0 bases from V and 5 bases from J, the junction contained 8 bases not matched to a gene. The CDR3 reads CAWSVLRGHRTEAFF. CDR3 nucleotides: TGTGCCTGGAGTGTACTCAGGGGGCATCGGACTGAAGCTTTCTTT. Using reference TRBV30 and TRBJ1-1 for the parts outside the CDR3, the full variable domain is SQTIHQWPATLVQPVGSPLSLECTVEGTSNPNLYWYRQAAGRGLQLLFYSVGIGQISSEVPQNLSASRPQDRQFILSSKKLLLSDSGFYLCAWSVLRGHRTEAFFGQGTRLTVV.

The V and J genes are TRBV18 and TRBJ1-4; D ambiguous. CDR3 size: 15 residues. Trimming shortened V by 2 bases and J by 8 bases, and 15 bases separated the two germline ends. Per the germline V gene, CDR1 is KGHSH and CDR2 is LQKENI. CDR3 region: CASSPNGGSGEKLFF. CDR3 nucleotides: TGTGCCAGCTCACCAAACGGCGGCTCGGGGGAAAAACTGTTTTTT.

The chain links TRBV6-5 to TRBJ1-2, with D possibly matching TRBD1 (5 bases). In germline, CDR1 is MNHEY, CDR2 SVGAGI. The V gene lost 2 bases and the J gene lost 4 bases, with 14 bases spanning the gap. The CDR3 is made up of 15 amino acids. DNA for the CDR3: TGTGCCAGCAGTTACAGTTCGGGGCGGGTCTATGGCTACACCTTC. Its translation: CASSYSSGRVYGYTF.

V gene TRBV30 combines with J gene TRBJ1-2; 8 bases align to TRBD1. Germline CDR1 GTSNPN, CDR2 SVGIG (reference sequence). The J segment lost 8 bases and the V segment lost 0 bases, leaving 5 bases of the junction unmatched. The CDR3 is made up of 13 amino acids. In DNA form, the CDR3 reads TGTGCCTGGAGTGTATTCCAGGGGGCGGGCTACACCTTC. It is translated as CAWSVFQGAGYTF. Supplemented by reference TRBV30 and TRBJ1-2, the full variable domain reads SQTIHQWPATLVQPVGSPLSLECTVEGTSNPNLYWYRQAAGRGLQLLFYSVGIGQISSEVPQNLSASRPQDRQFILSSKKLLLSDSGFYLCAWSVFQGAGYTFGSGTRLTVV.

Written as DNA, the CDR3 is TGTGCCAGCTCACCACGGTCGAGCGGGAGGGCCATCTACAATGAGCAGTTCTTC. Translating it yields CASSPRSSGRAIYNEQFF. J is TRBJ2-1 and V is TRBV18, with TRBD2 identical over 10 bases. CDR1 KGHSH and CDR2 LQKENI come from the germline V gene. This CDR3 is 18 amino acids long. The V and J ends lost 1 base and 3 bases, in that order; junction bases with no gene match: 9.

The CDR3 DNA is TGTGCCAGCAGTCGGGACAGTAGTGGAAACACCATATATTTT. It yields the protein CASSRDSSGNTIYF. This chain links TRBV6-5 with TRBJ1-3; 7 bases map to TRBD1. In germline, CDR1 is MNHEY, CDR2 SVGAGI. The CDR3 has 14 amino acids. Unmatched junction bases numbered 4, after V lost 5 bases and J lost 3 bases.